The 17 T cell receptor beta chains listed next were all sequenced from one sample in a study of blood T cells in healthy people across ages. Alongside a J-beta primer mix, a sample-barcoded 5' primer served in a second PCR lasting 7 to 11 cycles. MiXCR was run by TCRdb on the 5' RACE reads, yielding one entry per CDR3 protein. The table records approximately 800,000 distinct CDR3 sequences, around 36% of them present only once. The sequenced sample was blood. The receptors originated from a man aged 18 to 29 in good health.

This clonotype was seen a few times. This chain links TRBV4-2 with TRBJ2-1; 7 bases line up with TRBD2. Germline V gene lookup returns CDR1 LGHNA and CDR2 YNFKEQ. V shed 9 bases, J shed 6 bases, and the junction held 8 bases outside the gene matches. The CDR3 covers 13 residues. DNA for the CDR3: TGTGCCAGTTCTCGGGGGGTGTTCAATGAGCAGTTCTTC. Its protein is CASSRGVFNEQFF.

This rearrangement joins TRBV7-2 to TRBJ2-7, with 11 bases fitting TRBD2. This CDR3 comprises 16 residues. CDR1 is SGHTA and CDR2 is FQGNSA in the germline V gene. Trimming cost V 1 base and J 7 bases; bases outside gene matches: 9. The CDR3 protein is CASSLVAGTSGNEQYF. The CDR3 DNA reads TGTGCCAGCAGCTTAGTGGCCGGGACTAGCGGCAATGAGCAGTACTTC.

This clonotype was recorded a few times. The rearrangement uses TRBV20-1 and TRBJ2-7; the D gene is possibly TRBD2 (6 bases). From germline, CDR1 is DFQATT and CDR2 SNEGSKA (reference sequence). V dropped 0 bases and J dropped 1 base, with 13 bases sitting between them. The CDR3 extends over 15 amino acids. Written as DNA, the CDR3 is TGCAGTGCTAGAGATGTGGAGGGTACGTCCTACGAGCAGTACTTC. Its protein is CSARDVEGTSYEQYF.

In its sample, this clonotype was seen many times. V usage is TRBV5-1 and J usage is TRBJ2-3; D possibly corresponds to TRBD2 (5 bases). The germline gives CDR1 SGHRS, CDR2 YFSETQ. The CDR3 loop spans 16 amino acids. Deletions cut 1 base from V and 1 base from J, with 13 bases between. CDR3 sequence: CASSLRGLVGTDTQYF. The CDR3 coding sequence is TGCGCCAGCAGCTTGCGAGGACTCGTGGGCACAGATACGCAGTATTTT.

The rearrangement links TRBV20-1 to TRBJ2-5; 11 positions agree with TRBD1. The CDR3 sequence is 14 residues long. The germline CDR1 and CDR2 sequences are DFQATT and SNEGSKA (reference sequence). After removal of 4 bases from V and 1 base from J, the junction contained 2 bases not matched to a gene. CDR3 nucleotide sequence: TGCAGTGCTACGGGGACAGGGGGCCAAGAGACCCAGTACTTC. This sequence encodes CSATGTGGQETQYF.

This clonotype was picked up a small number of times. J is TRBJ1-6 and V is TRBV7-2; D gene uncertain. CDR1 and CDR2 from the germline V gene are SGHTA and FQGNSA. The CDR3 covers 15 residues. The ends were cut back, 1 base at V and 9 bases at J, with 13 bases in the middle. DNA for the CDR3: TGTGCCAGCAGCTTAGGGACGGAGAATCGTTCACCCCTCCACTTT. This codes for CASSLGTENRSPLHF.

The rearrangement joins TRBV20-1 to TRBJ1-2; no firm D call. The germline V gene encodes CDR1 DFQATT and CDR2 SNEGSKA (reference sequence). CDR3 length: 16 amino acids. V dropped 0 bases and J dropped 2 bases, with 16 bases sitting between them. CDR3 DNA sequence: TGCAGTGCTAGAGATTTCTGGGCAGAAGAAAACTATGGCTACACCTTC. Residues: CSARDFWAEENYGYTF.

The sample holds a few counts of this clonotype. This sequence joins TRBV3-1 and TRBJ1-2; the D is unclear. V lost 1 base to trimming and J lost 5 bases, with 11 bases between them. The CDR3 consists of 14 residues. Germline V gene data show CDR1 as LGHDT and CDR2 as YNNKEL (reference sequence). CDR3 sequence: CASSQAITYYGYTF. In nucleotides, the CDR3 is TGTGCCAGCAGCCAAGCCATTACCTATTATGGCTACACCTTC.

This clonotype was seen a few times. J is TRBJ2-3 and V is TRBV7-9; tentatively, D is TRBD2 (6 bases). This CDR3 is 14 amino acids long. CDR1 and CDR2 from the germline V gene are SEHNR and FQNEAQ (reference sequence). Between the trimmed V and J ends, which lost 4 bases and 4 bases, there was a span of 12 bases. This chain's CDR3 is CASSWGVEADTQYF. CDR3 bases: TGTGCCAGCAGCTGGGGGGTGGAGGCAGATACGCAGTATTTT.

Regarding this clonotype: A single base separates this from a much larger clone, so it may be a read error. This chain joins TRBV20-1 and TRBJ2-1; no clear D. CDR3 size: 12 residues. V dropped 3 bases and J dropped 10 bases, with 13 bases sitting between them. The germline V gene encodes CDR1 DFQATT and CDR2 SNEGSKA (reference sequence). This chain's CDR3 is CSASRQTYEQFF. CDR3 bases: TGCAGTGCTAGTAGGCAGACCTACGAGCAGTTCTTC.

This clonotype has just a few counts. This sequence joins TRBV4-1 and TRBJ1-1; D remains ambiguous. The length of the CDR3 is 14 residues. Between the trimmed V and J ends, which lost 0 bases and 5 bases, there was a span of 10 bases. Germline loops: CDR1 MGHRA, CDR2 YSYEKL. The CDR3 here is CASSQDTGATEAFF. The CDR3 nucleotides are TGCGCCAGCAGCCAAGATACGGGAGCGACTGAAGCTTTCTTT.

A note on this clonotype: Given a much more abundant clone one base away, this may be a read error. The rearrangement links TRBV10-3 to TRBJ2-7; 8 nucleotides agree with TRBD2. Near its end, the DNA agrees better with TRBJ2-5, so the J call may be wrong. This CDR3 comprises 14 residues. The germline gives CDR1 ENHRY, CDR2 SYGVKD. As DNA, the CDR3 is TGTGCCATCATGGATAGCGGGGCGCCTAGGACCCAGTACTTC. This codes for CAIMDSGAPRTQYF.

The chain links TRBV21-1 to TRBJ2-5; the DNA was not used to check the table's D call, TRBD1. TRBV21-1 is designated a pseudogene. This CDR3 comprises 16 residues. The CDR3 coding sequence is TGTGCCTGCAGCTTAAAGGGTAGGGGAACTGGCGAGACCCAGTACTTC. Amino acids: CACSLKGRGTGETQYF.

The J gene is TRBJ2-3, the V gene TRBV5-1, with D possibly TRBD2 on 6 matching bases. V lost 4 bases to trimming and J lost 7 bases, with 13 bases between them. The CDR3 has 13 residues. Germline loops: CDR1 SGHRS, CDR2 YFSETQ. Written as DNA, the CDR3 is TGCGCCAGCAGCGTCGACCGGGGGTATACGCAGTATTTT. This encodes CASSVDRGYTQYF.

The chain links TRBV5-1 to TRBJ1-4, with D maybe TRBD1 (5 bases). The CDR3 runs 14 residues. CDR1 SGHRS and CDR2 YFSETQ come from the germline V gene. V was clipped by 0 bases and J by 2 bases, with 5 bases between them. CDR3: CASSLGDTNEKLFF. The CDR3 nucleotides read TGCGCCAGCAGCTTGGGGGACACTAATGAAAAACTGTTTTTT.

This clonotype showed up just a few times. CDR3: CASSQEDRVVEKLFF. The DNA of the CDR3 is TGCGCCAGCAGCCAAGAAGACAGGGTAGTCGAAAAACTGTTTTTT. This chain uses TRBV4-1 with TRBJ1-4, with 7 bases that match TRBD1. The CDR3 extends over 15 amino acids. The V gene's germline CDR1 is MGHRA and CDR2 YSYEKL. After removal of 0 bases from V and 8 bases from J, the junction contained 6 bases not matched to a gene.

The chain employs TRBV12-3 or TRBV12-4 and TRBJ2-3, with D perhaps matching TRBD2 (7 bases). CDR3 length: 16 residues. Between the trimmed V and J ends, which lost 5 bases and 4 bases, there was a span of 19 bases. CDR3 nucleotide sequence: TGTGCCAGCAGTGTTGACCGGGGGGCTAGGGCAGATACGCAGTATTTT. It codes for CASSVDRGARADTQYF.